This TCR beta chain came from a study of radiation and T cells in renal cell carcinoma. Study context: Nephrectomy followed 15 Gy stereotactic body radiation by 4 weeks. Findings of the study overall: In blood, top tumor clones expanded by 2 weeks, shrinking by 4. Baseline intratumoral clonotype presence is unknown without pretreatment biopsies.

This sample's time point: baseline pretreatment blood. Treatment noted: 15 Gy SBRT to primary tumor, nephrectomy 4 weeks later. The patient's renal cell carcinoma had clear cell pathology. This clone was recorded a few times. The antigen remains unidentified. This CDR3 is built from 14 residues. Germline V gene lookup returns CDR1 MDHEN and CDR2 SYDVKM. Trimming pared 3 bases from V and 2 bases from J, leaving 11 bases between. The table came from immunoSEQ multiplex PCR; TCRdb's copy has only in-frame clones and leaves some out. The sample yields some 100,000 clones, 65% to 85% seen once. The chain is built from TRBV28 and TRBJ2-7; D gene uncertain. Here the sequenced sample was blood, taken from a patient whose treatment included radiotherapy and nephrectomy. The origin of this receptor is a man in his 60s with renal cell carcinoma. The CDR3 region has the DNA TGTGCCAGCAGTTTTAGTGATACGACCTACGAGCAGTACTTC. It encodes CASSFSDTTYEQYF.